The entry that follows covers one TCR beta chain sequence. This record belongs to a study of cytomegalovirus exposure and HLA in healthy donors. Data came from immunoSEQ multiplex PCR; TCRdb stores just in-frame clones and leaves some out. The table records around 130,000 clones, approximately 87% of them present only once. The CDR3 runs to 15 residues. CDR1 is LGHNT and CDR2 is FRNRAP in the germline V gene. With 3 bases removed from V and 7 bases from J, the gap between germline ends came to 19 bases. Sequenced: PBMCs. The chain links TRBV12-5 to TRBJ2-7; D is unresolved. The sequence was collected from a woman aged 25-40 years in good health and CMV-seronegative. CDR3 bases: TGTGCTAGTGGTTTCGCCGAGGCAGCCAAACGGGAGCAGTACTTC. Its translation: CASGFAEAAKREQYF.